This T cell receptor (beta chain) was captured by sequencing in a study of blood T cell repertoires in COVID-19. The protocol was immunoSEQ multiplex PCR, while the TCRdb copy is restricted to in-frame clones and leaves out a portion. The repertoire has a few hundred thousand clones, around 87% of them found once; the top ten carry about 1.9%. The receptor comes from a man between 35 and 55 years old in a cohort exposed to, infected with or recovered from COVID-19 (not recorded which). The sample consisted of PBMCs or T cells enriched from blood (not recorded which).

The CDR3 DNA sequence: TGTGCCAGCAGCTTACAACCACTAGGTGGCAATGAGCAGTTCTTC. Its translation is CASSLQPLGGNEQFF. This sequence joins TRBV7-3 and TRBJ2-1, with D possibly TRBD2 on 5 matching bases. The V gene's germline CDR1 is SGHTA and CDR2 FQGTGA. V was shortened by 2 bases and J by 6 bases, with 14 bases between the two germline ends. The CDR3 is made up of 15 amino acids.